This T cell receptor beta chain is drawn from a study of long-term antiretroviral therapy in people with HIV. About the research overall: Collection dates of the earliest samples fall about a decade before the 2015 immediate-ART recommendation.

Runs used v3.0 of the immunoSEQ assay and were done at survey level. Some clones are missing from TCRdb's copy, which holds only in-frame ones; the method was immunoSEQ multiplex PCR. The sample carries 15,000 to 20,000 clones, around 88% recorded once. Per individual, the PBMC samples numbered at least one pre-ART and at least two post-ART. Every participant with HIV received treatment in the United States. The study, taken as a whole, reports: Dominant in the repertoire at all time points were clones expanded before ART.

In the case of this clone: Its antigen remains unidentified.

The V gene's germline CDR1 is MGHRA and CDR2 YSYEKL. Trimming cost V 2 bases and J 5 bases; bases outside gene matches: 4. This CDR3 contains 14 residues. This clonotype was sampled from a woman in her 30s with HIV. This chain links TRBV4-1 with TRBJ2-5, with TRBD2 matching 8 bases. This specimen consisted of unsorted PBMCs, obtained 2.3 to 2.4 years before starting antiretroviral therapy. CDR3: CASSQSGGPETQYF. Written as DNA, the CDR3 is TGCGCCAGCAGCCAATCGGGGGGGCCGGAGACCCAGTACTTC.